The count of the clone carrying this TCR beta chain is one. Other DNA sequences from this sample encode an identical CDR3 as well. Trimming took off 2 bases at V and 2 bases at J, with 9 bases between the two ends. Germline V gene data show CDR1 as GTSNPN and CDR2 as SVGIG (reference sequence). The CDR3 loop spans 13 amino acids. This entry comes from a study of control samples from healthy donors and cancer patients. Clones were sequenced by immunoSEQ multiplex PCR, and TCRdb holds only the in-frame ones, with some missing. In the table there are 160,000 or so clones, 94% of which are singletons. The chain has TRBV30 and TRBJ1-2, with D perhaps matching TRBD1 (6 bases). The sequencing sample was made of PBMCs. The sequence derives from a man in his sixties with colorectal cancer. CDR3 nucleotide sequence: TGTGCCTGGAGTCCGCAGGGGAACTATGGCTACACCTTC. Encoded protein: CAWSPQGNYGYTF.